Included here is one T cell receptor beta chain sequence, with context. Assay: immunoSEQ multiplex PCR; the TCRdb copy retains only in-frame clones and omits some. There are over 65,000 clones in the sample; 65% to 85% occur only once, and around 0.73% lies in the top ten. This specimen comes from a study of OX40 agonist ivuxolimab in advanced cancers. The V end was cut by 0 bases, the J end by 5 bases, with 6 bases between. Germline CDR1 SGHKS, CDR2 YYEKEE (reference sequence). The CDR3 runs 13 residues. This chain links TRBV5-5 with TRBJ1-5; D gene unclear. The TCR comes from an adult with an advanced solid tumor such as melanoma, head and neck, liver or kidney cancer. The sample in question was CD4+ or CD8+ T cells sorted from blood, obtained in a trial of the OX40 agonist ivuxolimab. In nucleotides, the CDR3 is TGTGCCAGCAGCTTGGGACTCGATCAGCCCCAGCATTTT. Amino acids: CASSLGLDQPQHF.